A single sample gave rise to the 26 T cell receptor beta chains below, sequenced in a study of cytomegalovirus exposure and HLA in healthy donors. A multiplex PCR was run with 60 Vbeta primers and 13 Jbeta primers. TCRdb keeps only in-frame clones here, not all; method: immunoSEQ multiplex PCR. This sample carries 150,000 to 200,000 clones, around 62% of them seen once, and the ten largest clones take 2.5% to 3%. Input material: PBMCs. The source is a man aged 35-49 years in good health and CMV-seronegative.

The V and J genes are TRBV11-3 and TRBJ1-3; 8 bases are shared with TRBD1. CDR1 is SGHNT, CDR2 YENEEA, per germline. V lost 3 bases, J lost 0 bases, and 10 bases stayed unmatched. The CDR3 contains 18 residues. Here the CDR3 reads CASSLDREVPLSGNTIYF. The CDR3 DNA reads TGTGCCAGCAGCTTGGACAGGGAAGTTCCTCTCTCTGGAAACACCATATATTTT.

The chain links TRBV18 to TRBJ2-7; 16 bases are shared with TRBD2. J gave up 4 bases and V 5 bases, and 8 bases lay outside the gene matches. Per the germline V gene, CDR1 is KGHSH and CDR2 is LQKENI. The CDR3 contains 17 residues. This CDR3 is CASSSGTSGRARYEQYF. CDR3 sequence (DNA): TGTGCCAGCTCATCTGGGACTAGCGGGAGGGCTAGGTACGAGCAGTACTTC.

This clone turned up a few times. The chain couples TRBV29-1 to TRBJ2-5; D gene uncertain. V lost 6 bases to trimming and J lost 5 bases, with 13 bases between them. Germline V lookup: CDR1 SQVTM, CDR2 ANQGSEA. The CDR3 totals 12 residues. The CDR3 sequence: CSVPGSLETQYF. Written as DNA, the CDR3 is TGCAGCGTCCCCGGGTCGTTGGAGACCCAGTACTTC.

V gene TRBV6-5 combines with J gene TRBJ1-2; D is possibly TRBD1 (6 bases). V lost 5 bases to trimming and J lost 4 bases, with 14 bases between them. The CDR3 covers 14 residues. The germline gives CDR1 MNHEY, CDR2 SVGAGI. CDR3 protein: CASSPTRGTYGYTF. The CDR3 nucleotides are TGTGCCAGCAGTCCCACGAGGGGGACCTATGGCTACACCTTC.

For the CDR3, the DNA is TGTGCCAGCAGCTCTGGGACAGGGATCTCCTACGAGCAGTACTTC. Its protein is CASSSGTGISYEQYF. The chain employs TRBV7-8 and TRBJ2-7, with 9 bases matching TRBD1. Germline assignment: CDR1 SGHVS and CDR2 FQNEAQ. The CDR3 runs 15 residues. Trimming at V came to 4 bases and at J to 0 bases, leaving 4 bases not matched to a gene. Filled out from reference TRBV7-8 and TRBJ2-7, the complete variable domain reads GAGVSQSPRYKVAKRGQDVALRCDPISGHVSLFWYQQALGQGPEFLTYFQNEAQLDKSGLPSDRFFAERPEGSVSTLKIQRTQQEDSAVYLCASSSGTGISYEQYFGPGTRLTVT.

The rearrangement joins TRBV28 to TRBJ2-6, with 8 bases identical to TRBD1. V gave up 4 bases and J gave up 4 bases; unmatched junction bases: 12. Germline CDR1 reads MDHEN; CDR2 reads SYDVKM. This CDR3 is built from 18 residues. This CDR3 reads CASSSRTGILSGANVLTF. CDR3 nucleotide sequence: TGTGCCAGCAGTTCTCGGACAGGGATCCTCTCCGGGGCCAACGTCCTGACTTTC.

The chain recombines TRBV6-5 with TRBJ2-3, with unresolved D. The CDR3 has 12 amino acids. CDR1 and CDR2 from the germline V gene are MNHEY and SVGAGI. V shed 6 bases and J shed 3 bases, with 7 bases lying between them. The CDR3 spells CASSTQTDTQYF. The CDR3 DNA sequence: TGTGCCAGCAGCACACAGACAGATACGCAGTATTTT.

This clone was found a few times. The gene calls are TRBV2 and TRBJ1-1; D is ambiguous. The CDR3 is made up of 14 amino acids. Germline V gene sequence: CDR1 SNHLY, CDR2 FYNNEI. Trimming took off 7 bases at V and 2 bases at J, with 14 bases between the two ends. The CDR3 here is CASTRGGINTEAFF. CDR3 sequence (DNA): TGTGCCAGCACCAGAGGCGGGATAAACACTGAAGCTTTCTTT. The whole variable domain, filled in from reference TRBV2 and TRBJ1-1, reads EPEVTQTPSHQVTQMGQEVILRCVPISNHLYFYWYRQILGQKVEFLVSFYNNEISEKSEIFDDQFSVERPDGSNFTLKIRSTKLEDSAMYFCASTRGGINTEAFFGQGTRLTVV.

The chain employs TRBV11-3 and TRBJ2-1, with TRBD2 identical over 8 bases. J gave up 0 bases and V 2 bases, and 3 bases lay outside the gene matches. This CDR3 contains 16 residues. Germline values: CDR1 SGHNT, CDR2 YENEEA. CDR3 in DNA: TGTGCCAGCAGCTTACGCCTAGCGGGCTCCTACAATGAGCAGTTCTTC. Amino acid sequence: CASSLRLAGSYNEQFF.

Comment on this clone: Germline and junction disagree at one end, which may indicate a read error. The gene calls are TRBV7-9 and TRBJ1-1; possibly TRBD1 for D (6 bases). Per germline, CDR1 SEHNR and CDR2 FQNEAQ (reference sequence). The CDR3 length is 16 residues. The DNA of the CDR3 is TGTTCCAGCGTCCCAAGCTCCACGACAGGGAACACTGAAGCTTTCTTT. Translated: CSSVPSSTTGNTEAFF.

The rearrangement links TRBV6-4 to TRBJ1-5; perhaps TRBD1 as D (6 bases). Trimming took 4 bases from V and 5 from J, leaving 21 bases between them. The CDR3 contains 17 residues. Germline CDR1 reads MRHNA; CDR2 reads SNTAGT. CDR3 coding DNA: TGTGCCAGCAGTGCGCTGACAGGAACCATGAATTATCAGCCCCAGCATTTT. Translated: CASSALTGTMNYQPQHF.

The V and J genes are TRBV30 and TRBJ1-1, with D perhaps matching TRBD1 (6 bases). V lost 8 bases, J lost 7 bases, and 20 bases lay in between. The CDR3 totals 13 residues. The V gene's germline CDR1 is GTSNPN and CDR2 SVGIG (reference sequence). This chain's CDR3 is CAQLGAGRGEAFF. As DNA, the CDR3 is TGTGCCCAACTGGGGGCAGGGAGAGGTGAAGCTTTCTTT.

The chain recombines TRBV9 with TRBJ2-3; D possibly corresponds to TRBD2 (5 bases). Per the germline V gene, CDR1 is SGDLS and CDR2 is YYNGEE. The length of the CDR3 is 15 residues. V was pared by 0 bases and J by 0 bases, with 8 bases between. CDR3 protein: CASSVGRPSTDTQYF. CDR3 DNA sequence: TGTGCCAGCAGCGTAGGGAGGCCTAGCACAGATACGCAGTATTTT.

This clone came up a few times. The chain has TRBV5-6 and TRBJ1-4, with 11 positions matching TRBD1. This CDR3 spans 14 amino acids. Germline CDR1 and CDR2: SGHDT and YYEEEE. The V segment lost 4 bases and the J segment 6 bases; nucleotides outside the gene matches: 2. CDR3 bases: TGTGCCAGCAGCAGGGGACAGGGGGATGAAAAACTGTTTTTT. This gives the protein CASSRGQGDEKLFF.

This chain joins TRBV28 and TRBJ1-3; D gene uncertain. Between the trimmed V and J ends, which lost 3 bases and 0 bases, there was a span of 6 bases. Per the germline V gene, CDR1 is MDHEN and CDR2 is SYDVKM. The CDR3 runs 14 residues. The CDR3 is CASSFKSSGNTIYF. The CDR3, as DNA: TGTGCCAGCAGTTTCAAGAGCTCTGGAAACACCATATATTTT.

This clone was counted once. The chain carries TRBV6-5 and TRBJ2-5, with D possibly TRBD2 on 5 matching bases. Germline-derived CDR1 and CDR2 are MNHEY and SVGAGI. Trimming removed 0 bases from V and 5 bases from J, with 13 bases in between. This CDR3 contains 15 residues. In DNA, the CDR3 is TGTGCCAGCAGTTACTCGATAACCCCGGGGGAGACCCAGTACTTC. Its translation: CASSYSITPGETQYF.

The gene calls are TRBV7-2 and TRBJ2-7, with TRBD1 matching 8 bases. This CDR3 spans 15 amino acids. The germline V gene encodes CDR1 SGHTA and CDR2 FQGNSA. The V gene end was trimmed by 0 bases and the J gene end by 5 bases; junction bases not matched to a gene: 6. The CDR3 DNA follows: TGTGCCAGCAGCTTAGCTCGGACAGGGAGAAACGAGCAGTACTTC. It is translated as CASSLARTGRNEQYF.

The chain links TRBV5-5 to TRBJ1-2, with D perhaps TRBD1 (5 bases). CDR3 length: 14 residues. Germline V lookup: CDR1 SGHKS, CDR2 YYEKEE (reference sequence). Between the trimmed V and J ends, which lost 0 bases and 2 bases, there was a span of 8 bases. CDR3 residues: CASSLDGGNYGYTF. CDR3 bases: TGTGCCAGCAGCTTGGATGGGGGGAACTATGGCTACACCTTC. Filled out from reference TRBV5-5 and TRBJ1-2, the complete variable domain reads DAGVTQSPTHLIKTRGQQVTLRCSPISGHKSVSWYQQVLGQGPQFIFQYYEKEERGRGNFPDRFSARQFPNYSSELNVNALLLGDSALYLCASSLDGGNYGYTFGSGTRLTVV.

There are a few counts of this clone. The gene calls are TRBV30 and TRBJ2-1, with a weak D call TRBD1 (5 bases). Trimming stripped 1 base from V and 9 bases from J, with 13 bases between. The germline gives CDR1 GTSNPN, CDR2 SVGIG (reference sequence). This CDR3 has 13 amino acids. CDR3 region: CAWSAQAVGEQFF. CDR3 nucleotide sequence: TGTGCCTGGAGTGCACAGGCGGTCGGTGAGCAGTTCTTC.

This clone occurred once. This rearrangement joins TRBV2 to TRBJ1-1, with TRBD1 as a possible D gene (6 bases). The CDR3 spans 18 residues. V was cut by 2 bases and J by 7 bases, with 26 bases left in between. CDR1 SNHLY and CDR2 FYNNEI come from the germline V gene. The CDR3 nucleotides are TGTGCCAGCAGTGAAAGGCCTTCAAGGGGGGGGATTCGCTATGAAGCTTTCTTT. It codes for CASSERPSRGGIRYEAFF. Drawing the rest from reference TRBV2 and TRBJ1-1, the complete variable domain is EPEVTQTPSHQVTQMGQEVILRCVPISNHLYFYWYRQILGQKVEFLVSFYNNEISEKSEIFDDQFSVERPDGSNFTLKIRSTKLEDSAMYFCASSERPSRGGIRYEAFFGQGTRLTVV.

The chain joins TRBV5-6 to TRBJ1-1; D is possibly TRBD1 (6 bases). CDR1 and CDR2 from the germline V gene are SGHDT and YYEEEE. This CDR3 region has 13 residues. V lost 4 bases, J lost 1 base, and 8 bases lay in between. The CDR3 nucleotides read TGTGCCAGCAGCCCGGGACAGAACACTGAAGCTTTCTTT. This codes for CASSPGQNTEAFF.

V is TRBV7-6 and J is TRBJ2-7, with 9 bases fitting TRBD1. The CDR3 extends over 14 amino acids. CDR1 is SGHVS, CDR2 FNYEAQ, per germline. V lost 5 bases to trimming and J lost 4 bases; unmatched junction nucleotides: 6. CDR3 in amino acids: CASSQGQGEYEQYF. CDR3 in DNA: TGTGCCAGCAGCCAGGGACAGGGAGAATACGAGCAGTACTTC. The full variable domain, rest sourced from reference TRBV7-6 and TRBJ2-7, is GAGVSQSPRYKVTKRGQDVALRCDPISGHVSLYWYRQALGQGPEFLTYFNYEAQQDKSGLPNDRFSAERPEGSISTLTIQRTEQRDSAMYRCASSQGQGEYEQYFGPGTRLTVT.

The rearrangement joins TRBV19 to TRBJ1-3; 7 bases map to TRBD1. From germline, CDR1 is LNHDA and CDR2 SQIVND (reference sequence). CDR3 length: 16 amino acids. With V trimmed by 3 bases and J by 0 bases, 5 bases remained unmatched. The DNA of the CDR3 is TGTGCCAGTAGTATCGGACAGGCCTACTCTGGAAACACCATATATTTT. Encoded protein: CASSIGQAYSGNTIYF.

This clone was detected only a few times. The rearrangement joins TRBV9 to TRBJ2-2, with 7 bases that match TRBD2. Germline CDR1 reads SGDLS; CDR2 reads YYNGEE. This CDR3 region has 15 residues. With V trimmed by 6 bases and J by 8 bases, 13 bases remained unmatched. In nucleotides, the CDR3 is TGTGCCAGCACAAATCTGGCGGGAGCATCAGGGGAGCTGTTTTTT. This gives the protein CASTNLAGASGELFF.

The genes are TRBV28 and TRBJ2-2, with D unclear. This CDR3 comprises 11 residues. V was cut by 10 bases and J by 7 bases, with 10 bases left in between. Germline V CDR1 and CDR2: MDHEN, SYDVKM. CDR3 bases: TGTGCCACCAGGATGAGCGGGGAGCTGTTTTTT. Its translation is CATRMSGELFF.

This chain connects TRBV7-9 to TRBJ2-7, with 9 bases fitting TRBD1. Trimming cost V 1 base and J 4 bases; bases outside gene matches: 5. Germline V gene data show CDR1 as SEHNR and CDR2 as FQNEAQ (reference sequence). The CDR3 totals 15 residues. The CDR3 nucleotides are TGTGCCAGCAGCTTAGAACAGGGGGCGCGGTACGAGCAGTACTTC. Translation: CASSLEQGARYEQYF.